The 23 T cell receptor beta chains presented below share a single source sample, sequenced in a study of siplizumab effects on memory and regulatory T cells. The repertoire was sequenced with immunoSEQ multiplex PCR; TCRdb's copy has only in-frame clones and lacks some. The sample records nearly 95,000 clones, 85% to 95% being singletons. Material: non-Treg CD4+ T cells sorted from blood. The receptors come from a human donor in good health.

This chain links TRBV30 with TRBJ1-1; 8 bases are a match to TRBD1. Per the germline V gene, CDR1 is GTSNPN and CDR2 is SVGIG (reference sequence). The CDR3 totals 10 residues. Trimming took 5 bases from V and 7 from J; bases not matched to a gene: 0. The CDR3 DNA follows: TGTGCCTGGGGACAGGGTGAAGCTTTCTTT. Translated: CAWGQGEAFF.

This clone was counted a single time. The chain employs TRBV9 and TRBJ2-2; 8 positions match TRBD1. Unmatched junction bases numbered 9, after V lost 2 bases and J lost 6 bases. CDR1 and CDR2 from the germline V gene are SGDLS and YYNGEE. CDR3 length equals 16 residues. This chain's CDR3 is CASSVKTGDAPGELFF. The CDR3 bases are TGTGCCAGCAGCGTCAAGACAGGGGATGCCCCCGGGGAGCTGTTTTTT.

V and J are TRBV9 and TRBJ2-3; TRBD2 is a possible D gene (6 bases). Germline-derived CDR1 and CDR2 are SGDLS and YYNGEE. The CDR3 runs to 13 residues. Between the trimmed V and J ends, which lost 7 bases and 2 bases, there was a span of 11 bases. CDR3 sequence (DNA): TGTGCCAGCGGCGGGACCTTCACAGATACGCAGTATTTT. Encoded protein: CASGGTFTDTQYF.

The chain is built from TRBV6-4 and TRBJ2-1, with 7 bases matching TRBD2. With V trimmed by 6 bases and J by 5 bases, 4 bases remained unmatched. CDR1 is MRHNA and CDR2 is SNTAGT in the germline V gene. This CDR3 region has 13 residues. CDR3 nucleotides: TGTGCCAGCAGGGGGGGGACTAACAATGAGCAGTTCTTC. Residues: CASRGGTNNEQFF.

The CDR3 region is CASSVKLGTEAFF. Here the CDR3 DNA reads TGTGCCAGCAGTGTGAAGTTGGGCACTGAAGCTTTCTTT. The chain links TRBV7-9 to TRBJ1-1, with D unresolved. Germline lookup yields CDR1 SEHNR and CDR2 FQNEAQ (reference sequence). The CDR3 runs 13 residues. V was pared by 6 bases and J by 4 bases, with 12 bases between.

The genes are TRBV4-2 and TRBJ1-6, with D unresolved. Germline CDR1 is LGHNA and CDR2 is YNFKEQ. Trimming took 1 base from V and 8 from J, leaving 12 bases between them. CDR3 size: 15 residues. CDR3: CASSQGEGVDSPLHF. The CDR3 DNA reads TGTGCCAGCAGCCAAGGAGAAGGCGTTGATTCACCCCTCCACTTT.

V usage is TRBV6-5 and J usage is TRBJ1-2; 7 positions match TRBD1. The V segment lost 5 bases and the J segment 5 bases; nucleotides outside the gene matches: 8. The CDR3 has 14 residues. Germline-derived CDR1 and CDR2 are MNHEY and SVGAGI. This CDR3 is CASSRTGTEYGYTF. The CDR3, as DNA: TGTGCCAGCAGTAGAACCGGGACAGAGTATGGCTACACCTTC.

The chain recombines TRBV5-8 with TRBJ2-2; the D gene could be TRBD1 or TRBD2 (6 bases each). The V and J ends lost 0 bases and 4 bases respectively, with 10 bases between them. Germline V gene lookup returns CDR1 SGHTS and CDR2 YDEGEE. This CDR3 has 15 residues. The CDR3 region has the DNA TGTGCCAGCAGCTTGGCTGGGGGGCTCACCGGGGAGCTGTTTTTT. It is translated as CASSLAGGLTGELFF.

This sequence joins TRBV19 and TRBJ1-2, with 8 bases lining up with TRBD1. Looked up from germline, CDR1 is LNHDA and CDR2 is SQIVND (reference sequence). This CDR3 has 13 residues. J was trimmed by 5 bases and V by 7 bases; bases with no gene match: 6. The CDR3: CASTNRGGYGYTF. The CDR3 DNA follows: TGTGCCAGTACTAACAGGGGGGGTTATGGCTACACCTTC.

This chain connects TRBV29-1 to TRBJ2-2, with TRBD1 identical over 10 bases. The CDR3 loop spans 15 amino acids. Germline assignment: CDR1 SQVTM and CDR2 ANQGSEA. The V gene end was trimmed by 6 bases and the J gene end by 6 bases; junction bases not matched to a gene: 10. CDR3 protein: CSVSSGTGVAGELFF. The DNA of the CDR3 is TGCAGCGTGTCTTCGGGGACAGGGGTTGCCGGGGAGCTGTTTTTT.

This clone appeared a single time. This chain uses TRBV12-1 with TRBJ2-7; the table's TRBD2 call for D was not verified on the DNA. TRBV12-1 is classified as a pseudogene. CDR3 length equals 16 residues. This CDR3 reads CASSFALPSGSYEQYF. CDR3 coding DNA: TGTGCCAGCAGCTTTGCGTTGCCTAGCGGGAGCTACGAGCAGTACTTC.

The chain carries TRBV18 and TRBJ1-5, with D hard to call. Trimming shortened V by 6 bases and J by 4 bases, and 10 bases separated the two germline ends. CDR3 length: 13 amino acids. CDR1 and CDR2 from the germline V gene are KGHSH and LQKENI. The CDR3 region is CASSPNGNQPQHF. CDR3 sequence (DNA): TGTGCCAGCTCGCCGAACGGTAATCAGCCCCAGCATTTT.

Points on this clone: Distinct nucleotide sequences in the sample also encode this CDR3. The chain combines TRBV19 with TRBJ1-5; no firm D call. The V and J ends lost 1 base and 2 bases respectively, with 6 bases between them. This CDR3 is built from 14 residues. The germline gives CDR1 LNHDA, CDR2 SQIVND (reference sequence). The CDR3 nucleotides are TGTGCCAGTAGTATAGGGTTACGCAATCAGCCCCAGCATTTT. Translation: CASSIGLRNQPQHF.

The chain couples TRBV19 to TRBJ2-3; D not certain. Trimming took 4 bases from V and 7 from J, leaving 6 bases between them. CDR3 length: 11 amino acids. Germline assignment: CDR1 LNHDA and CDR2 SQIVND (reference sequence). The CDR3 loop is CASSTYYTQYF. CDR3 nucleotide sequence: TGTGCCAGTAGTACCTATTATACGCAGTATTTT.

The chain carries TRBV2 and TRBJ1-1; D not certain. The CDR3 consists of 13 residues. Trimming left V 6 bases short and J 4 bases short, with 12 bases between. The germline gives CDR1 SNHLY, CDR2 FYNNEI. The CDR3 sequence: CASRGPEGTEAFF. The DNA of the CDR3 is TGTGCCAGCAGGGGCCCGGAGGGCACTGAAGCTTTCTTT.

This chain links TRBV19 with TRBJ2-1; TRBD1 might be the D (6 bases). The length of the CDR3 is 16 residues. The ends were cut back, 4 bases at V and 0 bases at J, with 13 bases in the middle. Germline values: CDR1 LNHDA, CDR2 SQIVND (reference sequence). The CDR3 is CASSTRTGPSYNEQFF. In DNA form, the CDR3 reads TGTGCCAGTAGTACCCGTACAGGGCCCTCCTACAATGAGCAGTTCTTC. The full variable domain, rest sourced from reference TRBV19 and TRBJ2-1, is DGGITQSPKYLFRKEGQNVTLSCEQNLNHDAMYWYRQDPGQGLRLIYYSQIVNDFQKGDIAEGYSVSREKKESFPLTVTSAQKNPTAFYLCASSTRTGPSYNEQFFGPGTRLTVL.

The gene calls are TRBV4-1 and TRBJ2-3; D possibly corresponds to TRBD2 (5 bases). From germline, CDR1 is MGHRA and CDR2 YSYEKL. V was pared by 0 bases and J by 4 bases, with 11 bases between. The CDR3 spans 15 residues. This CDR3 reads CASSQEGNGADTQYF. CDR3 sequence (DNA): TGCGCCAGCAGCCAAGAGGGGAACGGGGCAGATACGCAGTATTTT.

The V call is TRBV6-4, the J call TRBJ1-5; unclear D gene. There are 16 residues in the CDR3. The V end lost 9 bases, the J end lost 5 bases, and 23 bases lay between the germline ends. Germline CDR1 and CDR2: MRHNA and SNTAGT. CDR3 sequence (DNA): TGTGCCAGGGAGTCGGGCGAAGACTATGGGTATCAGCCCCAGCATTTT. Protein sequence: CARESGEDYGYQPQHF.

The CDR3 sequence: CASSPGQGSYGYTF. The CDR3 nucleotides are TGTGCCAGCAGCCCAGGACAGGGGTCCTATGGCTACACCTTC. This chain links TRBV11-2 with TRBJ1-2; TRBD1 aligns across 9 bases. V was clipped by 5 bases and J by 4 bases; unmatched bases: 5. The germline V gene has CDR1 SGHAT and CDR2 FQNNGV. CDR3 size: 14 residues. The entire variable domain, with the rest obtained from reference TRBV11-2 and TRBJ1-2, is as follows: EAGVAQSPRYKIIEKRQSVAFWCNPISGHATLYWYQQILGQGPKLLIQFQNNGVVDDSQLPKDRFSAERLKGVDSTLKIQPAKLEDSAVYLCASSPGQGSYGYTFGSGTRLTVV.

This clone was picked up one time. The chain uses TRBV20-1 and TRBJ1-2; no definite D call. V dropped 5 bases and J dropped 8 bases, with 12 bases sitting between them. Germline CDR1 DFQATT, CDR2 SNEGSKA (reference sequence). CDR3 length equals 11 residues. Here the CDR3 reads CSARMGVGYTF. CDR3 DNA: TGCAGTGCTCGAATGGGAGTCGGCTACACCTTC.

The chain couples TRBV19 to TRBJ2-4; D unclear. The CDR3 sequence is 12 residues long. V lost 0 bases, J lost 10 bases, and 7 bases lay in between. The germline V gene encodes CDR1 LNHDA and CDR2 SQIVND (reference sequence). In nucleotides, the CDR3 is TGTGCCAGTAGTATAGATCGCGAGATTCAGTACTTC. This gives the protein CASSIDREIQYF.

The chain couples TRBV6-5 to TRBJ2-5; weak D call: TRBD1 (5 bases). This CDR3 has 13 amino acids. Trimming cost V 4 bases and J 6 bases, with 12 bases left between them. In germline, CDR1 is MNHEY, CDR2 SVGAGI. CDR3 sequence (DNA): TGTGCCAGCAGTTTGTCAGGGAAACAGACCCAGTACTTC. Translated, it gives CASSLSGKQTQYF.

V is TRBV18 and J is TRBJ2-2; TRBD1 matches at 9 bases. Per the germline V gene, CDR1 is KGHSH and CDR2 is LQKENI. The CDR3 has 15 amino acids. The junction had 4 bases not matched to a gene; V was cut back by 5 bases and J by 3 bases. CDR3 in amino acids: CASSIQGADTGELFF. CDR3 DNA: TGTGCCAGCTCAATACAGGGGGCCGACACCGGGGAGCTGTTTTTT.